The rows below give T cell receptor beta chains drawn from one sample of a study of CD8 T cells in Susac syndrome. TCRdb re-analysed the immunoSEQ multiplex PCR reads in MiXCR, keeping a single row per CDR3 protein. The repertoire holds 77,000 or so distinct CDR3 sequences, with 90% to 95% as singletons. The sequenced sample consisted of CD4+ T cells from PBMCs. All receptors come from a human donor with Susac syndrome. Both conserved end residues are part of each CDR3. A D gene is named only where the DNA matches it firmly. Rows may omit the clone size; those that give it use once, few, many or a size class.

TRBJ2-5	NA	TRBV10-3	NA	TGTGCCATCAGTCCAGGGTCCTTGGGGGAGACCCAGTACTTC	CAISPGSLGETQYF
TRBJ2-7	NA	TRBV19	NA	TGTGCCAGTAGTATAGGCTTCGGAAGGGACTACGAGCAGTACTTC	CASSIGFGRDYEQYF
TRBJ2-3	NA	TRBV28	NA	TGTGCCACTCGCAGACCCGCCCCAGATACGCAGTATTTT	CATRRPAPDTQYF
TRBJ1-4	NA	TRBV7-2	NA	TGTGCCAGCAGCTTAGGGACAGACGAAAAACTGTTTTTT	CASSLGTDEKLFF
TRBJ2-5	TRBD1	TRBV28	NA	TGTGCCAGCAGTTTCCCCGGGACAGGGGGCCAAGAGACCCAGTACTTC	CASSFPGTGGQETQYF
TRBJ1-2	NA	TRBV6-5	NA	TGTGCCAGCAGTATGGACCGGCTCATAGGCTACACCTTC	CASSMDRLIGYTF
TRBJ1-3	NA	TRBV19	NA	TGTGCCAGTAGCCCTTCTGCAAACACCATATATTTT	CASSPSANTIYF
TRBJ2-1	TRBD2	TRBV12-3/TRBV12-4	NA	TGTGCCAGCAGTTTTGCTCGGGGGGCCTACAATGAGCAGTTCTTC	CASSFARGAYNEQFF
TRBJ2-1	NA	TRBV6-2/TRBV6-3	NA	TGTGCCAGCAGGGACCGCTTCAATGAGCAGTTCTTC	CASRDRFNEQFF
TRBJ1-5	TRBD1	TRBV19	NA	TGTGCCAGTAATTGGGACAGCTATCAGCCCCAGCATTTT	CASNWDSYQPQHF
TRBJ2-7	NA	TRBV15	few	TGTGCCACCAGCACGGGACATCAAAACGAGCAGTACTTC	CATSTGHQNEQYF
TRBJ2-3	TRBD2	TRBV9	NA	TGTGCCAGCAGCGTAGGCATAGCGGGGAGAAGCACAGATACGCAGTATTTT	CASSVGIAGRSTDTQYF
TRBJ1-2	NA	TRBV15	NA	TGTGCCACCAGCAGAGATCTAGCAGGGACGGACGGCTACACCTTC	CATSRDLAGTDGYTF
TRBJ2-5	NA	TRBV28	NA	TGTGCCAGCAACCGAGGGGCGGGGCGGCAGATAGAGACCCAGTACTTC	CASNRGAGRQIETQYF
TRBJ2-7	NA	TRBV29-1	once	TGCAGCGTTGAAGTAGGGGCCCTGGACGAGCAGTACTTC	CSVEVGALDEQYF
TRBJ1-5	NA	TRBV6-2/TRBV6-3	NA	TGTGCCAGCCAATGGGACCTCAATCAGCCCCAGCATTTT	CASQWDLNQPQHF
TRBJ2-2	NA	TRBV7-2	NA	TGTGCCAGCAGCACCACAGGGAACACCGGGGAGCTGTTTTTT	CASSTTGNTGELFF
TRBJ2-7	NA	TRBV20-1	NA	TGCAGTGCTAGTAGGGGATCCTACGAGCAGTACTTC	CSASRGSYEQYF